This T cell receptor beta chain was obtained from a study of monozygotic twins with inflammatory bowel disease. Overall study results and limits: Among IBD patients, fewer clonotypes were shared with others than among healthy twins, especially with disease activity. Variability may have been added to patient repertoires by differing immunosuppressive treatments.

The CDR3 loop spans 12 amino acids. CDR1 SGHDT and CDR2 YYEEEE come from the germline V gene. To note about this clonotype: The antigen remains undetermined.

Investigators made cDNA in eight separate reactions per sample. Researchers put TCRalpha and TCRbeta cDNA through two nested PCRs lasting approximately 16 and 9 cycles. TCRdb re-called the 5' RACE reads and gives one entry per CDR3 protein, without DNA. This repertoire includes 300,000 to 400,000 distinct CDR3 sequences. The sequence was collected from a human donor with ulcerative colitis or Crohn's disease, or a healthy co-twin of an affected twin (not recorded which). The specimen was blood. The chain recombines TRBV5-6 with TRBJ2-4; TCRdb lists TRBD2, though no DNA is available to test this call. The CDR3 protein is CASSSTSGSQYF.